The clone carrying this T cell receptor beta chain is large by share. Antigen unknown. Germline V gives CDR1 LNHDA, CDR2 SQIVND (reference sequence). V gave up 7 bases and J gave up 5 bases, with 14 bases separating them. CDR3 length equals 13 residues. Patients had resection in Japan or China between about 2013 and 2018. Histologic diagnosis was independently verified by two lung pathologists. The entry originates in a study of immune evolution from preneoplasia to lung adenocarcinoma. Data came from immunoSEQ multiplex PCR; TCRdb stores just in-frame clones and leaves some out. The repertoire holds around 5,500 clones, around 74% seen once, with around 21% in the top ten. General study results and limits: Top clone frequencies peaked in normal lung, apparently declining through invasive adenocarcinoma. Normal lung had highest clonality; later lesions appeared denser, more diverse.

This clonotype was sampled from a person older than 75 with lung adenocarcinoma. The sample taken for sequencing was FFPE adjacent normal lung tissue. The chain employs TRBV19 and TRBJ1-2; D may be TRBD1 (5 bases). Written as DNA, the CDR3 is TGTGCCAGTAATAGTTTCGGGGGATATGGCTACACCTTC. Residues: CASNSFGGYGYTF.